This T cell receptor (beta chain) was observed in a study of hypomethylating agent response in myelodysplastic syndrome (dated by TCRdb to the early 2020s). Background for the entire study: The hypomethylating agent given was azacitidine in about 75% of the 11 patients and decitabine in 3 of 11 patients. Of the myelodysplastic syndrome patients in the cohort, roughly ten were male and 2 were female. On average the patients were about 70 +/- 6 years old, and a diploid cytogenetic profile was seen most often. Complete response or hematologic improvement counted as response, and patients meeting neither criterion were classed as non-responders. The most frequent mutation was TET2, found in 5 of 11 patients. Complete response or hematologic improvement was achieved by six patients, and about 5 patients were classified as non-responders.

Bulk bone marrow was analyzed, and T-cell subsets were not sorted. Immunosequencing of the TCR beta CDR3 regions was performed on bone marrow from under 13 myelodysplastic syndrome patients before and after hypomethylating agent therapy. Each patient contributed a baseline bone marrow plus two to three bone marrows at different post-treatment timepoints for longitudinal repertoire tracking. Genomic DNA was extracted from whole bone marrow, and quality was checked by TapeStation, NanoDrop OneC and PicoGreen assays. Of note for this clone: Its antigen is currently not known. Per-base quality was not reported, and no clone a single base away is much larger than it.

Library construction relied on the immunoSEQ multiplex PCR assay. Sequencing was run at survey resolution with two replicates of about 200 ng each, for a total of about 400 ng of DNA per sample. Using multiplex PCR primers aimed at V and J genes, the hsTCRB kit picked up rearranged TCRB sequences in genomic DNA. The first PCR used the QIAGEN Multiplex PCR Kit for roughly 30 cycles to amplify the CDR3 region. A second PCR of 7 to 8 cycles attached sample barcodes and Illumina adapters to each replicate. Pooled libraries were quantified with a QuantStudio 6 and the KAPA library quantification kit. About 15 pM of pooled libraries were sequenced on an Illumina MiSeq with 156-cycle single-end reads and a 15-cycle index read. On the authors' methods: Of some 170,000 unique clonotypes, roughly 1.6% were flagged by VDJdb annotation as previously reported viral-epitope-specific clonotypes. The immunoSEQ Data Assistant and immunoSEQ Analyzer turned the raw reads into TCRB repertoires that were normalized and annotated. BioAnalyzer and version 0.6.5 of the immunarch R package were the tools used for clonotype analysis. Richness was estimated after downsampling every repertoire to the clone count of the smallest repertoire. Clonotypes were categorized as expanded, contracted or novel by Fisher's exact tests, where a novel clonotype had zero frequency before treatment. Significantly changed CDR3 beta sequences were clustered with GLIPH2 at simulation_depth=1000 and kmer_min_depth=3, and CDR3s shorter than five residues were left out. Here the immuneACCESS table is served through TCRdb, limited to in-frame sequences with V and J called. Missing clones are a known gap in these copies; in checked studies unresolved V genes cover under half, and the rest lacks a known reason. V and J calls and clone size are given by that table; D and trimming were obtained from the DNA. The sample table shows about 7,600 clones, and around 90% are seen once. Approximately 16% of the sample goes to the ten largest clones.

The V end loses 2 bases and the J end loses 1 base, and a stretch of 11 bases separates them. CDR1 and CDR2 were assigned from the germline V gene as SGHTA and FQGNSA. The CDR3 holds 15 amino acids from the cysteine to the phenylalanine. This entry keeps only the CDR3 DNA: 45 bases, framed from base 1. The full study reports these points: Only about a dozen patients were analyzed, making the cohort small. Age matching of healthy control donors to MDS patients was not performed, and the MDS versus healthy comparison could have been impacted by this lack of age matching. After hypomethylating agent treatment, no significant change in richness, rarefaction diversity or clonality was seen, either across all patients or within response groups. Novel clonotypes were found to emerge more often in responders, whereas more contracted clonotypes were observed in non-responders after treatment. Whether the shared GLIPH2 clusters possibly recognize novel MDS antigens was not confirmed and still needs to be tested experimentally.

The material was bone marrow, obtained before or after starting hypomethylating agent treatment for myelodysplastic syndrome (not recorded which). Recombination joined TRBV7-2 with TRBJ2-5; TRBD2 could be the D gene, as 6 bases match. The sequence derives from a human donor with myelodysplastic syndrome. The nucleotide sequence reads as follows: TGTGCCAGCAGCTTATTCTCGGGAGTCCAAGAGACCCAGTACTTC. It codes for CASSLFSGVQETQYF.